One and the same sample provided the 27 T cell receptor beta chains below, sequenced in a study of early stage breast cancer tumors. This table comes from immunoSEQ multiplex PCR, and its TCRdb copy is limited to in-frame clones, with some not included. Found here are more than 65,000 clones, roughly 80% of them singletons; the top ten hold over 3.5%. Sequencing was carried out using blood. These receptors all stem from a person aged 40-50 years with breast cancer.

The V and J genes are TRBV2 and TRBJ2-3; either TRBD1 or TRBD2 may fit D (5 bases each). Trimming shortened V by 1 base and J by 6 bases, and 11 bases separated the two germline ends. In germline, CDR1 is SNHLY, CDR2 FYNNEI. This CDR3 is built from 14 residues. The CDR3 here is CASSEGDQRDTQYF. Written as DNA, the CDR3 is TGTGCCAGCAGTGAAGGGGACCAAAGGGATACGCAGTATTTT. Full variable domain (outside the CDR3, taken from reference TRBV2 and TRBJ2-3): EPEVTQTPSHQVTQMGQEVILRCVPISNHLYFYWYRQILGQKVEFLVSFYNNEISEKSEIFDDQFSVERPDGSNFTLKIRSTKLEDSAMYFCASSEGDQRDTQYFGPGTRLTVL.

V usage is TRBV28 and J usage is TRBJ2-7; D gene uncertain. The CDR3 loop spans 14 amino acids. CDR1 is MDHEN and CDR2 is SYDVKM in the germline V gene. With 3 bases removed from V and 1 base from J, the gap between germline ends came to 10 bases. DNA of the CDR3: TGTGCCAGCAGTTTGCCCCAAGCATCCTACGAGCAGTACTTC. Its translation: CASSLPQASYEQYF.

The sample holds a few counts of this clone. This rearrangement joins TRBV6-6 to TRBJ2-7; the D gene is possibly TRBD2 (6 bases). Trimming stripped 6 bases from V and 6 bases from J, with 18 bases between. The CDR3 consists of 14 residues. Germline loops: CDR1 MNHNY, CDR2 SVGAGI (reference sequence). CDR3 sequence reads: CASRTDYLPFEQYF. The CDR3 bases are TGTGCCAGCAGGACGGACTACCTCCCTTTCGAGCAGTACTTC.

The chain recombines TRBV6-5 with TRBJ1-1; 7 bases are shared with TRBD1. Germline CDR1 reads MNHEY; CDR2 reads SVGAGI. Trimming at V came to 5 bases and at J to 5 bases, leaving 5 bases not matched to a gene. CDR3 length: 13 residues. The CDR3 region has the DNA TGTGCCAGCAGTCCGCAGGGGGGAACTGAAGCTTTCTTT. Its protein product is CASSPQGGTEAFF.

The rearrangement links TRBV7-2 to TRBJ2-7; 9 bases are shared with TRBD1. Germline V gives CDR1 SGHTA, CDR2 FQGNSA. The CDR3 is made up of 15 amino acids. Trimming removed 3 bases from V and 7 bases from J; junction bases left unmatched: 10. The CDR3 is CASSFFGTGSVEQYF. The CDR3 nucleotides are TGTGCCAGCAGCTTTTTCGGGACAGGGAGTGTGGAGCAGTACTTC. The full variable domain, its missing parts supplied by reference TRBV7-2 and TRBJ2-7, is GAGVSQSPSNKVTEKGKDVELRCDPISGHTALYWYRQSLGQGLEFLIYFQGNSAPDKSGLPSDRFSAERTGGSVSTLTIQRTQQEDSAVYLCASSFFGTGSVEQYFGPGTRLTVT.

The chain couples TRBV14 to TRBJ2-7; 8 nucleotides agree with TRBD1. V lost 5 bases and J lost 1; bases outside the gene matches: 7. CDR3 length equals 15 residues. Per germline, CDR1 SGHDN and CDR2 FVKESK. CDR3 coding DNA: TGTGCCAGCAGCGTCGGGACAGGACCTTCCTACGAGCAGTACTTC. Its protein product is CASSVGTGPSYEQYF.

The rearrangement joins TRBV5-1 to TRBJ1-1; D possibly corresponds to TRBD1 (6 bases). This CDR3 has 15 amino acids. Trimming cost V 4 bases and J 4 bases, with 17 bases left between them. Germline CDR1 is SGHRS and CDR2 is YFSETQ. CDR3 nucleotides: TGCGCCAGCAGCCCCCAGGGGAGGGAGGGCACTGAAGCTTTCTTT. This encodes CASSPQGREGTEAFF.

DNA for the CDR3: TGTGCCAGCAGCCAAGAGTCCGGGACAGGGGGCTACGAGCAGTACTTC. This translates into CASSQESGTGGYEQYF. The chain links TRBV4-2 to TRBJ2-7; 11 bases are shared with TRBD1. Germline CDR1 and CDR2: LGHNA and YNFKEQ. The V segment lost 0 bases and the J segment 3 bases; nucleotides outside the gene matches: 4. This CDR3 is 16 amino acids long.

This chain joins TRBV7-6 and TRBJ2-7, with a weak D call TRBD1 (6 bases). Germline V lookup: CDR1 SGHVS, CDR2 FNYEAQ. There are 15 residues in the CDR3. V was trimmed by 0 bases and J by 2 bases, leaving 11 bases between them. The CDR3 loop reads CASSLAGAGAYEQYF. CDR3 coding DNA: TGTGCCAGCAGCTTAGCGGGGGCTGGGGCCTACGAGCAGTACTTC.

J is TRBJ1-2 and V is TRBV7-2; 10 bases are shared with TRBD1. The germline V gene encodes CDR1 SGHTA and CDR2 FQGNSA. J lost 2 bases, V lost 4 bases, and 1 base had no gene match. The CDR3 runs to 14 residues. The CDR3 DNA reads TGTGCCAGCAGCTCGACAGGGGGCAACTATGGCTACACCTTC. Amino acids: CASSSTGGNYGYTF.

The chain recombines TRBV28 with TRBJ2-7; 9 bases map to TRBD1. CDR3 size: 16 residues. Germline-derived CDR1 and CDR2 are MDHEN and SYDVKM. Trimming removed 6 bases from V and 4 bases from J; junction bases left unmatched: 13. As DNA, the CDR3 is TGTGCCAGCAGGGGAGGGGTCGGACAGGGGCCATACGAGCAGTACTTC. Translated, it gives CASRGGVGQGPYEQYF.

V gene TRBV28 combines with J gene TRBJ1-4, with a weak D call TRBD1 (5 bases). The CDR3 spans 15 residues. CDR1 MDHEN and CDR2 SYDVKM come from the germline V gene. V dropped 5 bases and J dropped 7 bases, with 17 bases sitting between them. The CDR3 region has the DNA TGTGCCAGCAGTCCTATTCGGGACGGGGGTGAAAAACTGTTTTTT. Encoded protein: CASSPIRDGGEKLFF.

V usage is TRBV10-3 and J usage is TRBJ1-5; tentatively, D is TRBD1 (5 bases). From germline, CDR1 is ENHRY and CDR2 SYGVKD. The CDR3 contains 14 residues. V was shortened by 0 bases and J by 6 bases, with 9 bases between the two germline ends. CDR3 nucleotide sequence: TGTGCCATCAGTGAGTCAGGACAACGTCAGCCCCAGCATTTT. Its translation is CAISESGQRQPQHF.

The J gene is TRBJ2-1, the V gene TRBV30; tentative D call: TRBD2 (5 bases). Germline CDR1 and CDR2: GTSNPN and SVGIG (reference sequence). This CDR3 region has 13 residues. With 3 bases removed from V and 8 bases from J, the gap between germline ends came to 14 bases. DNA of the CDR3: TGTGCCTGGAGCGCCTTCTGGGGAGATGAGCAGTTCTTC. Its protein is CAWSAFWGDEQFF.

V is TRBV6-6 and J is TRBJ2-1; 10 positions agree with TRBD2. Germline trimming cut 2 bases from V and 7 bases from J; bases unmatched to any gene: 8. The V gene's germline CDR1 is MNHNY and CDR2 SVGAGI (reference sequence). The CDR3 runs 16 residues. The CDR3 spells CASSYQWSGRANEQFF. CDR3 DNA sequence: TGTGCCAGCAGTTACCAGTGGAGCGGGAGGGCGAATGAGCAGTTCTTC.

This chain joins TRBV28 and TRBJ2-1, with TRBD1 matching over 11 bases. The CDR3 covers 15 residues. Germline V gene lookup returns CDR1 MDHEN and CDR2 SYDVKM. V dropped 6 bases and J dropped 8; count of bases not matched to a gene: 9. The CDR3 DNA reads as TGTGCCAGCAGGTTGGACAGGGGGCTTTGGGATGAGCAGTTCTTC. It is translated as CASRLDRGLWDEQFF.

As DNA, the CDR3 is TGCGCCAGCAGCTCGACTAGCTGGGATGAGCAGTTCTTC. This encodes CASSSTSWDEQFF. The rearrangement uses TRBV5-1 and TRBJ2-1, with 7 bases fitting TRBD2. Germline V CDR1 and CDR2: SGHRS, YFSETQ. V lost 3 bases and J lost 8; bases outside the gene matches: 5. The CDR3 is 13 amino acids.

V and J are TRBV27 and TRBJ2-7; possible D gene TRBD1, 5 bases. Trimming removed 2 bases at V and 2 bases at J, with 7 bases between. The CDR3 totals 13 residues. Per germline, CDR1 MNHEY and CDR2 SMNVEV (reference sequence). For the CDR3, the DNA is TGTGCCAGCAGTTTAACAGGAGCCTACGAGCAGTACTTC. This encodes CASSLTGAYEQYF.

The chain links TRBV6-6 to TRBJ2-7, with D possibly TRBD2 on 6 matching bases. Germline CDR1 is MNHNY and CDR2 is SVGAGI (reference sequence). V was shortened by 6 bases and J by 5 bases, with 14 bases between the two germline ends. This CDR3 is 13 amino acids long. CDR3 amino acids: CASRFPGVDEQYF. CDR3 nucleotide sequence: TGTGCCAGCAGATTCCCGGGGGTCGACGAGCAGTACTTC.

As DNA, the CDR3 is TGTGCCATCAGGGACTACGACACCGGGGAGCTGTTTTTT. Residues: CAIRDYDTGELFF. The rearrangement joins TRBV10-3 to TRBJ2-2; weak D call: TRBD2 (6 bases). V was clipped by 6 bases and J by 3 bases, with 8 bases between them. The germline V gene encodes CDR1 ENHRY and CDR2 SYGVKD. The CDR3 contains 13 residues.

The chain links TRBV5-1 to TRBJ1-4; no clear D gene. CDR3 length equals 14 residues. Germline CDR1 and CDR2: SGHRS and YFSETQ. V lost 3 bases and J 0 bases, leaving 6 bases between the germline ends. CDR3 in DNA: TGCGCCAGCAGCTCTTCACCAACTAATGAAAAACTGTTTTTT. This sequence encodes CASSSSPTNEKLFF.

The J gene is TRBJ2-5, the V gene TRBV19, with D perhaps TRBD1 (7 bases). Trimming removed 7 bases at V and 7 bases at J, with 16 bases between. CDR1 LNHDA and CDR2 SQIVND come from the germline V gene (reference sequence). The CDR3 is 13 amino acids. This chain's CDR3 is CASNQGGVGTQYF. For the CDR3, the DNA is TGTGCCAGTAATCAGGGGGGCGTGGGGACCCAGTACTTC.

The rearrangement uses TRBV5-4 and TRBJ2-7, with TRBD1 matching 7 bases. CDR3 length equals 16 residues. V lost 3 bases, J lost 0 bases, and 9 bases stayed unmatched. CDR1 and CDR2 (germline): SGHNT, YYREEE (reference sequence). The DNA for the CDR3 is TGTGCCAGCAGCTGGGGACAGACGTTCAGCTCCTACGAGCAGTACTTC. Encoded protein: CASSWGQTFSSYEQYF.

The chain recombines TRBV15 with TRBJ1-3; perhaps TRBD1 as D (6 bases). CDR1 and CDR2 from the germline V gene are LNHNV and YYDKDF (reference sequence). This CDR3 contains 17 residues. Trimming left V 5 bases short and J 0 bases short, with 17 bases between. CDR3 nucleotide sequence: TGTGCCACCAGCCTGGATACAGGGTACTTCTCTGGAAACACCATATATTTT. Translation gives CATSLDTGYFSGNTIYF.

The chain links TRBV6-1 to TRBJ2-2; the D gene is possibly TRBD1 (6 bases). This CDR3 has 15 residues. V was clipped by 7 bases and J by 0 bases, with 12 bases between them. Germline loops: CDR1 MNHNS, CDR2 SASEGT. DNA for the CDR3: TGTGCCAGCACAGCCGGGACAACGAACACCGGGGAGCTGTTTTTT. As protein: CASTAGTTNTGELFF.

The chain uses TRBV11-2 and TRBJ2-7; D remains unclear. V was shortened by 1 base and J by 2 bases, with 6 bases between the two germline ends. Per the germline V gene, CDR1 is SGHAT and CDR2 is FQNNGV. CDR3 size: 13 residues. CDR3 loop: CASSLVGTYEQYF. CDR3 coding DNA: TGTGCCAGCAGCTTAGTCGGCACCTACGAGCAGTACTTC.

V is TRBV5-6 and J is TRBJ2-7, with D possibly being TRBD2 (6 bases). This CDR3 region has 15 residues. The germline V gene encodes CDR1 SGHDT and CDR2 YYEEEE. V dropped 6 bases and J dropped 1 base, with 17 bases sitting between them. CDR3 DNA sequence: TGTGCCAGCAACCCATTTACGGGAGTGTCCTACGAGCAGTACTTC. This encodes CASNPFTGVSYEQYF. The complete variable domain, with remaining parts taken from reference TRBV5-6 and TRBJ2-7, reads DAGVTQSPTHLIKTRGQQVTLRCSPKSGHDTVSWYQQALGQGPQFIFQYYEEEERQRGNFPDRFSGHQFPNYSSELNVNALLLGDSALYLCASNPFTGVSYEQYFGPGTRLTVT.